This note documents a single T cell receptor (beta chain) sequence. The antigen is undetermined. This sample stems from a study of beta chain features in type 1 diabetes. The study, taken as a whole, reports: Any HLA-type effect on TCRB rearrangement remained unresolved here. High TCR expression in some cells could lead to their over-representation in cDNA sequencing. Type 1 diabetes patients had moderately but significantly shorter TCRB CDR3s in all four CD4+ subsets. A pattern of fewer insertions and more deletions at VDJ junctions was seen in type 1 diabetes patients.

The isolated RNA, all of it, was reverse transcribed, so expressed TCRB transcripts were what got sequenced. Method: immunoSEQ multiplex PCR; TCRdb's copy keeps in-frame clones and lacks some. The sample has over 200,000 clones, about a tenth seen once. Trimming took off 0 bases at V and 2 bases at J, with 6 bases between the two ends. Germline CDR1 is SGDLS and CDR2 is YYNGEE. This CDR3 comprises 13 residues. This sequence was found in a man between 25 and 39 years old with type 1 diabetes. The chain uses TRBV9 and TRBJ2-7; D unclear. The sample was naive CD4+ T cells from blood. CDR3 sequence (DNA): TGTGCCAGCAGCGTAGACAGTACCTACGAGCAGTACTTC. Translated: CASSVDSTYEQYF. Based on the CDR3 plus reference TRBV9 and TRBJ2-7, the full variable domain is DSGVTQTPKHLITATGQRVTLRCSPRSGDLSVYWYQQSLDQGLQFLIQYYNGEERAKGNILERFSAQQFPDLHSELNLSSLELGDSALYFCASSVDSTYEQYFGPGTRLTVT.